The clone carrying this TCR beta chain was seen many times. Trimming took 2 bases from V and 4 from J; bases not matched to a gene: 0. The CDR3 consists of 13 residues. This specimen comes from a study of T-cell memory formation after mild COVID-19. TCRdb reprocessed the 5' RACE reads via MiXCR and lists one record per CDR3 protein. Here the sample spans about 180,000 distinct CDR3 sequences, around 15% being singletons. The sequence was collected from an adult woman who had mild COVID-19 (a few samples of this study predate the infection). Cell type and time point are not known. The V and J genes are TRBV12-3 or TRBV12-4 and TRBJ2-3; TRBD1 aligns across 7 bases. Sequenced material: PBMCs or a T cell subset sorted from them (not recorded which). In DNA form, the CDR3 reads TGTGCCAGCAGTTTACAGGGGGCAGATACGCAGTATTTT. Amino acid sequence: CASSLQGADTQYF.